A selection of T cell receptor beta chains follows, all from one sample in a study of shared clonotypes between healthy human individuals. Libraries were prepared by immunoSEQ multiplex PCR; TCRdb keeps only in-frame clonotypes and omits some of them. The sample has a few million clones, around 95% seen once. The sequenced sample consisted of naive CD8+ T cells from PBMCs. Receptor source: a man between 18 and 35 years old in good health. Some clones in this sample may be carry-over from other donors' samples. Both conserved end residues are part of each CDR3. A D gene is named only where the DNA matches it firmly.

J	V	D	CDR3
TRBJ2-3	TRBV15	.	CATSREVGIGADTQYF
TRBJ2-2	TRBV13	TRBD2	CASSSRASGSPPGELFF
TRBJ2-3	TRBV27	TRBD2	CASSQRDSMPADTQYF
TRBJ2-7	TRBV27	.	CASSLSPAYEQYF
TRBJ1-1	TRBV6-5	TRBD1	CASSYSEGARTEAFF
TRBJ1-1	TRBV10-1	.	CATGTGTEAFF
TRBJ2-5	TRBV10-2	TRBD2	CASLFLQLAGTPQETQYF
TRBJ2-7	TRBV7-6	.	CASSTIRGEQYF
TRBJ2-4	TRBV6-4	.	CARHITGRKNIQYF
TRBJ2-1	TRBV5-6	.	CASSLGPGNEQFF
TRBJ1-5	TRBV28	TRBD1	CASSLATGGSNQPQHF
TRBJ2-7	TRBV13	TRBD1	CASSRRPPGQSEQYF
TRBJ2-7	TRBV6-1	.	CASSEGIVPYYEQYF
TRBJ1-2	TRBV25-1	.	CASSPNPLGTTTYGYTF
TRBJ1-5	TRBV4-1	.	CASSQGPPGAQPQHF
TRBJ2-1	TRBV28	TRBD2	CASSLGLAGSYSEQFF
TRBJ2-5	TRBV29-1	TRBD2	CSAHPRGGKETQYF
TRBJ2-1	TRBV27	.	CASSAGRGHEQFF
TRBJ1-3	TRBV28	.	CASSFPVEAGNTIYF
TRBJ1-5	TRBV7-9	.	CASGQGPNQPQHF
TRBJ2-2	TRBV7-9	.	CASSLGRGSRGELFF
TRBJ2-7	TRBV5-1	.	CASSDPGASREQYF
TRBJ2-7	TRBV27	.	CASSSDGTYEQYF
TRBJ2-5	TRBV9	TRBD1	CASSVGGQVKETQYF
TRBJ2-1	TRBV20-1	.	CSAQSKDEQFF
TRBJ2-5	TRBV27	.	CASTPRGEETQYF